The 13 T cell receptor beta chains presented below share a single source sample, sequenced in a study of blood T cell repertoires in COVID-19. Libraries were prepared by immunoSEQ multiplex PCR; TCRdb keeps only in-frame clonotypes and omits some of them. The data show around 220,000 clones, roughly 89% seen once. What was sequenced was PBMCs or T cells enriched from blood (not recorded which). These receptors originate from a young man who had been exposed to COVID-19.

DNA of the CDR3: TGTGCCAGCAGCCGGATCAGTCAGATCCCCTATGGCTACACCTTC. This encodes CASSRISQIPYGYTF. The V gene is TRBV7-8, the J gene TRBJ1-2, with no clear D. Between the trimmed V and J ends, which lost 5 bases and 4 bases, there was a span of 17 bases. The CDR3 runs to 15 residues. The germline gives CDR1 SGHVS, CDR2 FQNEAQ.

This clone was detected a few times. The chain carries TRBV19 and TRBJ2-3, with TRBD2 identical over 9 bases. Per the germline V gene, CDR1 is LNHDA and CDR2 is SQIVND (reference sequence). The J segment lost 5 bases and the V segment lost 5 bases, leaving 8 bases of the junction unmatched. The CDR3 loop spans 15 amino acids. This chain's CDR3 is CASSVSGGFEDTQYF. CDR3 nucleotides: TGTGCCAGTAGTGTGAGCGGGGGGTTTGAAGATACGCAGTATTTT.

The chain has TRBV6-1 and TRBJ2-5; TRBD2 agrees at 8 bases. CDR3 size: 14 residues. Trimming took 3 bases from V and 3 from J; bases not matched to a gene: 3. The germline V gene has CDR1 MNHNS and CDR2 SASEGT. The CDR3 sequence: CASSDPGLEETQYF. As DNA, the CDR3 is TGTGCCAGCAGTGACCCGGGACTAGAAGAGACCCAGTACTTC.

The V and J genes are TRBV6-1 and TRBJ1-2, with D unclear. The CDR3 covers 16 residues. Germline V gene lookup returns CDR1 MNHNS and CDR2 SASEGT. The V and J ends lost 0 bases and 0 bases respectively, with 11 bases between them. The CDR3: CASSEALGGSNYGYTF. DNA of the CDR3: TGTGCCAGCAGTGAAGCGCTCGGCGGGTCTAACTATGGCTACACCTTC.

The gene calls are TRBV2 and TRBJ2-4; TRBD1 aligns across 8 bases. The CDR3 totals 13 residues. V lost 6 bases, J lost 7 bases, and 5 bases stayed unmatched. CDR1 is SNHLY and CDR2 is FYNNEI in the germline V gene. This CDR3 is CASSWDRRNIQYF. In DNA, the CDR3 is TGTGCCAGCAGCTGGGACAGGCGGAACATTCAGTACTTC.

This chain joins TRBV10-3 and TRBJ1-4; D ambiguous. The CDR3 is 14 amino acids. CDR1 is ENHRY and CDR2 is SYGVKD in the germline V gene. Trimming left V 3 bases short and J 4 bases short, with 9 bases between. The CDR3: CAISDQFFNEKLFF. DNA for the CDR3: TGTGCCATCAGTGACCAGTTTTTTAATGAAAAACTGTTTTTT.

This clone showed up just a few times. This chain joins TRBV25-1 and TRBJ1-2, with TRBD1 matching 9 bases. V lost 4 bases and J lost 5; bases outside the gene matches: 11. The length of the CDR3 is 16 residues. The germline V gene has CDR1 MGHDK and CDR2 SYGVNS. The DNA for the CDR3 is TGTGCCAGCAGTGCCCCCTCCGGGACAGGGATTTATGGCTACACCTTC. Protein sequence: CASSAPSGTGIYGYTF.

The chain links TRBV4-1 to TRBJ1-1, with 7 bases aligning to TRBD1. In germline, CDR1 is MGHRA, CDR2 YSYEKL. With V trimmed by 6 bases and J by 4 bases, 8 bases remained unmatched. The CDR3 runs 14 residues. CDR3 sequence reads: CASRTNYRGTEAFF. For the CDR3, the DNA is TGCGCCAGCAGGACAAACTACAGGGGCACTGAAGCTTTCTTT.

The chain carries TRBV7-2 and TRBJ1-1, with TRBD1 matching 11 bases. The CDR3 runs 14 residues. Germline V gene data show CDR1 as SGHTA and CDR2 as FQGNSA. Losses at the gene ends were 4 bases for V and 4 bases for J; bases not matched to a gene: 2. The CDR3 DNA sequence: TGTGCCAGCAGCTGGGGACAGGGGGTCACTGAAGCTTTCTTT. Amino acid sequence: CASSWGQGVTEAFF.

The chain recombines TRBV6-1 with TRBJ2-7; a possible D gene is TRBD2 (5 bases). Germline CDR1 and CDR2: MNHNS and SASEGT. Trimming took off 2 bases at V and 7 bases at J, with 18 bases between the two ends. The CDR3 totals 15 residues. The CDR3 nucleotides are TGTGCCAGCAGTGAAAGGGCCTCCGGAGGATGGGAGCAGTACTTC. Encoded protein: CASSERASGGWEQYF.

V usage is TRBV2 and J usage is TRBJ2-7; tentatively, D is TRBD2 (6 bases). The CDR3 has 13 amino acids. Trimming left V 8 bases short and J 6 bases short, with 17 bases between. Germline V lookup: CDR1 SNHLY, CDR2 FYNNEI. The CDR3 DNA follows: TGTGCCAGCTACAGGACGGGGGTCCGCGAGCAGTACTTC. As protein: CASYRTGVREQYF.

V and J are TRBV5-1 and TRBJ2-7; possible D gene TRBD1, 5 bases. Germline CDR1 SGHRS, CDR2 YFSETQ. V was clipped by 3 bases and J by 6 bases, with 13 bases between them. The CDR3 is 13 residues long. The CDR3, as DNA: TGCGCCAGCAGCTGGGGCCTCAACGGCGAGCAGTACTTC. Residues: CASSWGLNGEQYF.

The chain couples TRBV19 to TRBJ2-1; the D gene is possibly TRBD2 (6 bases). The CDR3 runs 16 residues. Trimming stripped 0 bases from V and 11 bases from J, with 20 bases between. Germline-derived CDR1 and CDR2 are LNHDA and SQIVND (reference sequence). The CDR3 region has the DNA TGTGCCAGTAGTATAGATGGCGGGGACCCTCGGTTTAAGCAGTTCTTC. This gives the protein CASSIDGGDPRFKQFF.